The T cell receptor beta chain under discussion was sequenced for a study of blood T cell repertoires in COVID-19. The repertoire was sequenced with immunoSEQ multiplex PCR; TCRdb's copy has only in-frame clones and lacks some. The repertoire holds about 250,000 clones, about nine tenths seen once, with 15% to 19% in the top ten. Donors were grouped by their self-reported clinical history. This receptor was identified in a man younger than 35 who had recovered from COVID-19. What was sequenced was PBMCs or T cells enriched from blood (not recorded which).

The CDR3 nucleotides are TGCGCCAGCAGTGATTTAGTCAGGGGAAGCTACGAGCAGTACTTC. Its protein product is CASSDLVRGSYEQYF. The V and J genes are TRBV10-2 and TRBJ2-7; D may be TRBD1 (6 bases). The V and J ends lost 3 bases and 3 bases respectively, with 15 bases between them. CDR1 WSHSY and CDR2 SAAADI come from the germline V gene. The CDR3 is 15 residues long.